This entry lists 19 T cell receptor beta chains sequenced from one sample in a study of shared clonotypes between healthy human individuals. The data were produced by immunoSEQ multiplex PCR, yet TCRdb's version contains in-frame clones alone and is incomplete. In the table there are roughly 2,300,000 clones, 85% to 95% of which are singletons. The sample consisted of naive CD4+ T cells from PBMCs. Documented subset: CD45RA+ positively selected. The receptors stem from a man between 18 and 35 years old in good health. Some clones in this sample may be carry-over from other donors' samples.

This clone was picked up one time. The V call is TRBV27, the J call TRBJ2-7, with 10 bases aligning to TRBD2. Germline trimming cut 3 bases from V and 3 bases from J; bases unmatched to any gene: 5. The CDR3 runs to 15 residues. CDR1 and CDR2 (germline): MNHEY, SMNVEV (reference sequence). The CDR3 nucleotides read TGTGCCAGCAGTTTGTCACTAGCGGGAAACTACGAGCAGTACTTC. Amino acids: CASSLSLAGNYEQYF.

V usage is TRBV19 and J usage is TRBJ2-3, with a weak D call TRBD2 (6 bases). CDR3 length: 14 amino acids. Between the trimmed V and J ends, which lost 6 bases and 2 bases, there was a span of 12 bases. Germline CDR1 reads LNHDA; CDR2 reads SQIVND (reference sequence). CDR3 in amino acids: CASRKAGATDTQYF. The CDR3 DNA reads TGTGCCAGTAGGAAAGCGGGTGCCACAGATACGCAGTATTTT.

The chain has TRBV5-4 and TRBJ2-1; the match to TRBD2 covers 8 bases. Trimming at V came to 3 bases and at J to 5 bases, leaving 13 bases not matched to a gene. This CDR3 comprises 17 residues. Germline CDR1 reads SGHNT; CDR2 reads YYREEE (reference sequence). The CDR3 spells CASSSPPGGTKDNEQFF. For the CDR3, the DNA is TGTGCCAGCAGCTCGCCCCCGGGGGGGACGAAAGACAATGAGCAGTTCTTC.

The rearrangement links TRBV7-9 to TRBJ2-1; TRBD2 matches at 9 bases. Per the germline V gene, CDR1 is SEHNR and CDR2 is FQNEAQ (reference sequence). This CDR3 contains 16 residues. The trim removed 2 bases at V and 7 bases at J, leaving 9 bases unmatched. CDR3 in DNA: TGTGCCAGCAGCTTAAGGATTGAGACTAGCGGTAATGAGCAGTTCTTC. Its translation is CASSLRIETSGNEQFF.

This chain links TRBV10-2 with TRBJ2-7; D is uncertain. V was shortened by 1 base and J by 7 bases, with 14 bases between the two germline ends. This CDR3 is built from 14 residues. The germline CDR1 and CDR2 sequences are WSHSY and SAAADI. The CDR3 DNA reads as TGCGCCAGCAGTGAGTACGTCAGCGTGTGGGAGCAGTACTTC. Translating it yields CASSEYVSVWEQYF.

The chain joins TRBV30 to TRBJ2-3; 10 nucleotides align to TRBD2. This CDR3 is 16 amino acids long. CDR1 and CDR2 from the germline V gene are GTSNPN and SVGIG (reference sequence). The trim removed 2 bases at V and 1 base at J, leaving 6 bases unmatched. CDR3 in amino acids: CAWSFPAGGRTDTQYF. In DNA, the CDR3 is TGTGCCTGGAGTTTCCCAGCGGGAGGGCGCACAGATACGCAGTATTTT.

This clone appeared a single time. The CDR3 coding sequence is TGTGCCAGCAGCTTATCACGACAGGGCGACACCGGGGAGCTGTTTTTT. It yields the protein CASSLSRQGDTGELFF. The chain uses TRBV7-9 and TRBJ2-2, with 7 positions matching TRBD1. CDR3 size: 16 residues. Germline trimming cut 2 bases from V and 3 bases from J; bases unmatched to any gene: 6. Germline values: CDR1 SEHNR, CDR2 FQNEAQ (reference sequence).

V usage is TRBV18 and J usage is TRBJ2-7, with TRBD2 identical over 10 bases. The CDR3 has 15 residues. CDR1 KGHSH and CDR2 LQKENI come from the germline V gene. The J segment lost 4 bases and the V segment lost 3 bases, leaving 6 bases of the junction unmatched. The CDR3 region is CASSPWTSGPYEQYF. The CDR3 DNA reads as TGTGCCAGCTCACCCTGGACTAGCGGACCTTACGAGCAGTACTTC.

This chain's CDR3 is CAGSTGRGEKLFF. DNA of the CDR3: TGTGCCGGATCGACAGGGAGAGGAGAAAAACTGTTTTTT. V is TRBV30 and J is TRBJ1-4; 7 bases are a match to TRBD1. The germline CDR1 and CDR2 sequences are GTSNPN and SVGIG (reference sequence). CDR3 length equals 13 residues. The J segment lost 8 bases and the V segment lost 8 bases, leaving 11 bases of the junction unmatched.

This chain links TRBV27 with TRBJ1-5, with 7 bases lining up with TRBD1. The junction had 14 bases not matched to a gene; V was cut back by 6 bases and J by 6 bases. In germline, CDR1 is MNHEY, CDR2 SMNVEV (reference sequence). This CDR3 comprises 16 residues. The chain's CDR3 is CASSPYETGISQPQHF. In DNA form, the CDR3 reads TGTGCCAGCAGCCCCTATGAGACAGGGATAAGTCAGCCCCAGCATTTT.

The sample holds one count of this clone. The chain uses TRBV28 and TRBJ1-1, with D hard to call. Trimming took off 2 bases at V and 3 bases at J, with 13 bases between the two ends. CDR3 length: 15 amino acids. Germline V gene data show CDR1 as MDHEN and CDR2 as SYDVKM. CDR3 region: CASSLPPPGDTEAFF. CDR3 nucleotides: TGTGCCAGCAGTTTACCACCGCCGGGTGACACTGAAGCTTTCTTT.

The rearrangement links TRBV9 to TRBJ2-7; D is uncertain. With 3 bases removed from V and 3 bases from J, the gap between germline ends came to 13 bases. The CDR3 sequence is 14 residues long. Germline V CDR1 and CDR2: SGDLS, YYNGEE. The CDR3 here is CASSESTVYYEQYF. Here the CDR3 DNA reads TGTGCCAGCAGCGAATCTACAGTGTACTACGAGCAGTACTTC.

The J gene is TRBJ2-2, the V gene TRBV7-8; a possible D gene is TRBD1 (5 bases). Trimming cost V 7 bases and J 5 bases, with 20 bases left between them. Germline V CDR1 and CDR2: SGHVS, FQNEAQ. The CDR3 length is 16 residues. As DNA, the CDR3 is TGTGCCAGCAACCCTGGGGCAGGGTTTGGTACCGGGGAGCTGTTTTTT. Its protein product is CASNPGAGFGTGELFF. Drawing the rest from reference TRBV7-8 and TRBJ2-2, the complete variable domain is GAGVSQSPRYKVAKRGQDVALRCDPISGHVSLFWYQQALGQGPEFLTYFQNEAQLDKSGLPSDRFFAERPEGSVSTLKIQRTQQEDSAVYLCASNPGAGFGTGELFFGEGSRLTVL.

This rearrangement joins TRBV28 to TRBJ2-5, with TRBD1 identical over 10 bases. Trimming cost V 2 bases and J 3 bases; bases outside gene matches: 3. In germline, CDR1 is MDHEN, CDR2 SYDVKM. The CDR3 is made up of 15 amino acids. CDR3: CASSLAGTGEETQYF. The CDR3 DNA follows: TGTGCCAGCAGTTTAGCCGGGACAGGGGAAGAGACCCAGTACTTC.

DNA of the CDR3: TGTGCCAGCAGCTTCTCGACAGCCCTAACAGATACGCAGTATTTT. The encoded protein is CASSFSTALTDTQYF. The V gene is TRBV7-3, the J gene TRBJ2-3; possible D gene TRBD1, 5 bases. Germline loops: CDR1 SGHTA, CDR2 FQGTGA. Trimming removed 3 bases from V and 3 bases from J, with 13 bases in between. The CDR3 runs to 15 residues.

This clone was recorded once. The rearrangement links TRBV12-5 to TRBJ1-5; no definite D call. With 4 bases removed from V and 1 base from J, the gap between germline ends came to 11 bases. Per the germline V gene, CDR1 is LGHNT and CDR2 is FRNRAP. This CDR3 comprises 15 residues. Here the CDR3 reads CASGSGDGSNQPQHF. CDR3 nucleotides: TGTGCTAGTGGTTCCGGAGACGGGAGCAATCAGCCCCAGCATTTT.

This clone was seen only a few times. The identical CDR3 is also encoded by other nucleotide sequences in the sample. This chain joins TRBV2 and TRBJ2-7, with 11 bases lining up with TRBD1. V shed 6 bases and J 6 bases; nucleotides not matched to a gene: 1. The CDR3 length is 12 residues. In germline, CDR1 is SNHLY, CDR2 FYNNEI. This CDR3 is CASRDRGREQYF. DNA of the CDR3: TGTGCCAGCAGGGACAGGGGGCGCGAGCAGTACTTC.

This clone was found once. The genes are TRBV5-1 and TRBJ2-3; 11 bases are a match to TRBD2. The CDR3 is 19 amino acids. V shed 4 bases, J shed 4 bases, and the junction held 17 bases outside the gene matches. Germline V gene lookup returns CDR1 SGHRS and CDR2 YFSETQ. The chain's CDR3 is CASSLTLAGGMVVADTQYF. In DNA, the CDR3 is TGCGCCAGCAGCCTAACCCTAGCGGGAGGTATGGTAGTCGCAGATACGCAGTATTTT.

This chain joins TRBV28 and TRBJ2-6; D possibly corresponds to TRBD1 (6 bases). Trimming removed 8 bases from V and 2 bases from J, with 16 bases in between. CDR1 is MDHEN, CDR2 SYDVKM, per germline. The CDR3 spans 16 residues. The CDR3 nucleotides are TGTGCCAGCTGGGGCAGGGGAAACCCTGGGGCCAACGTCCTGACTTTC. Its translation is CASWGRGNPGANVLTF.